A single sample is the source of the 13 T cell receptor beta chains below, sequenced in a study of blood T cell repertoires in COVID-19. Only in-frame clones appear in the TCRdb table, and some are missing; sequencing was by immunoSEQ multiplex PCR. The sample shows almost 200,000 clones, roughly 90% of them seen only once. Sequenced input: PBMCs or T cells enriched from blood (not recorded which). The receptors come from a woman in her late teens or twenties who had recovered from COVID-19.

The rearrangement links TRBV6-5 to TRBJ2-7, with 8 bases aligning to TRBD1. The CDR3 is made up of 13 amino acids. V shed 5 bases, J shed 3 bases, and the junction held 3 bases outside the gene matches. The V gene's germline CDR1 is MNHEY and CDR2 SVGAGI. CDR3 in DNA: TGTGCCAGCAGTCATGACAGGGGCTACGAGCAGTACTTC. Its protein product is CASSHDRGYEQYF.

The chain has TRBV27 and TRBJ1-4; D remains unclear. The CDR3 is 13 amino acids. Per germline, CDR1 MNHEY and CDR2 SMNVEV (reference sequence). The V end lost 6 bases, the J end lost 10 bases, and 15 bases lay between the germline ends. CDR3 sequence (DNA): TGTGCCAGCAGCCCCCCGGGTCTAGTAAAACTGTTTTTT. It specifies CASSPPGLVKLFF.

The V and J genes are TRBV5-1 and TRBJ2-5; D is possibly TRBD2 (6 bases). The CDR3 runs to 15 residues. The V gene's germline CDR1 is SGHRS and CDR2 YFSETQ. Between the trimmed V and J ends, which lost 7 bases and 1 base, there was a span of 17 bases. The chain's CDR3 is CASHATPGVQETQYF. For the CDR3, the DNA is TGCGCCAGCCACGCAACCCCGGGGGTCCAAGAGACCCAGTACTTC. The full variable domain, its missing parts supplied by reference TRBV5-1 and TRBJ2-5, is KAGVTQTPRYLIKTRGQQVTLSCSPISGHRSVSWYQQTPGQGLQFLFEYFSETQRNKGNFPGRFSGRQFSNSRSEMNVSTLELGDSALYLCASHATPGVQETQYFGPGTRLLVL.

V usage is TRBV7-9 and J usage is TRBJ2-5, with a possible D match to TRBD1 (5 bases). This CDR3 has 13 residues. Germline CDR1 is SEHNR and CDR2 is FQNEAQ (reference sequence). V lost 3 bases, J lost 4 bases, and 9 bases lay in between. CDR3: CASSFGRVETQYF. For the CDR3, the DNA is TGTGCCAGCAGCTTCGGCAGGGTAGAGACCCAGTACTTC.

As DNA, the CDR3 is TGTGCCAGCAGTTACGGCGGGGGTCATGGCTACACCTTC. It translates to CASSYGGGHGYTF. The genes are TRBV6-6 and TRBJ1-2; the D gene is possibly TRBD1 (5 bases). Trimming removed 2 bases at V and 6 bases at J, with 10 bases between. This CDR3 has 13 residues. CDR1 is MNHNY, CDR2 SVGAGI, per germline (reference sequence).

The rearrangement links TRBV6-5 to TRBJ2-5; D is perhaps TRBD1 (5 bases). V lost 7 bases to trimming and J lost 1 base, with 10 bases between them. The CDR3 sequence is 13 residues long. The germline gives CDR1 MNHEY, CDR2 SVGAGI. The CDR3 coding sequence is TGTGCCAGCAACGGCAGGGCCCAAGAGACCCAGTACTTC. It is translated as CASNGRAQETQYF.

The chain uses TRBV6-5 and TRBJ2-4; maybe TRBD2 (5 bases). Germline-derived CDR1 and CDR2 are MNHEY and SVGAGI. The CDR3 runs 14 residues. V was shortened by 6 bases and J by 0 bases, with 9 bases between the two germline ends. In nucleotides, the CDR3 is TGTGCCAGCAGGGACTCTGGAGCCAAAAACATTCAGTACTTC. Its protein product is CASRDSGAKNIQYF.

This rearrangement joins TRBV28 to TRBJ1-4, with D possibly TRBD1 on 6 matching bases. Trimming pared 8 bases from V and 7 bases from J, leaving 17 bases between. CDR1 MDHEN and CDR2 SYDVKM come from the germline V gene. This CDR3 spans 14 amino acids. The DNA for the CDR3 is TGTGCCAGCCTTGTTGGGGGGGCGAGTGAAAAACTGTTTTTT. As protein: CASLVGGASEKLFF.

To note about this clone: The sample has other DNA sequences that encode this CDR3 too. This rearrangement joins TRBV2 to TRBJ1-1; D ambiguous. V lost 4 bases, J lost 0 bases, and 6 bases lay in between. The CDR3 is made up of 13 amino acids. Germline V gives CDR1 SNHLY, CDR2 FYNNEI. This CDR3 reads CASSAGMNTEAFF. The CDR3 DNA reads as TGTGCCAGCAGTGCGGGGATGAACACTGAAGCTTTCTTT.

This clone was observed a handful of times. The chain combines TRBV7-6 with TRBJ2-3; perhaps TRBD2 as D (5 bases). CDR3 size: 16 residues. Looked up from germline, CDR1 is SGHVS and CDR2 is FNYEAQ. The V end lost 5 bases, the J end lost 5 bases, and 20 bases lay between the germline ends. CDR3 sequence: CASSPLAVSGLDTQYF. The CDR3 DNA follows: TGTGCCAGCAGCCCCCTAGCCGTTAGTGGGTTAGATACGCAGTATTTT.

CDR3 in DNA: TGTGCCAGCAGTTTTCCCTCGGGGACCGGAGGGGTCTATGGCTACACCTTC. Protein product: CASSFPSGTGGVYGYTF. This chain connects TRBV7-9 to TRBJ1-2; D may be TRBD1 (5 bases). The CDR3 contains 17 residues. Germline V lookup: CDR1 SEHNR, CDR2 FQNEAQ (reference sequence). Trimming stripped 6 bases from V and 4 bases from J, with 24 bases between.

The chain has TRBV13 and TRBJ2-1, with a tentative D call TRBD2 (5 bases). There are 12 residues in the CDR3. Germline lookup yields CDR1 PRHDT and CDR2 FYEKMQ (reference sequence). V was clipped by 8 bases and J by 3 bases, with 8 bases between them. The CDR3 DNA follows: TGTGCCAGCGGACTGTTCTACAATGAGCAGTTCTTC. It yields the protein CASGLFYNEQFF.

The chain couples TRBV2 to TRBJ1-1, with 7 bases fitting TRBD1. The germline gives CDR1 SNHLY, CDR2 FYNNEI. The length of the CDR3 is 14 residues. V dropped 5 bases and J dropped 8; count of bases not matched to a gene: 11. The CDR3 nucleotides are TGTGCCAGCAGTCAGAGCAGTGGACAGGCGGAAGCTTTCTTT. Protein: CASSQSSGQAEAFF. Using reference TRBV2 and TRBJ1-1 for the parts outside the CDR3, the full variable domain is EPEVTQTPSHQVTQMGQEVILRCVPISNHLYFYWYRQILGQKVEFLVSFYNNEISEKSEIFDDQFSVERPDGSNFTLKIRSTKLEDSAMYFCASSQSSGQAEAFFGQGTRLTVV.